Listed below are T cell receptor beta chains from one sample, sequenced in a study of blood T cell repertoires in COVID-19. The method was immunoSEQ multiplex PCR; TCRdb's version includes in-frame clones alone and lacks a portion of them. The data contain under 400,000 clones, around 87% of them singletons. The sample taken for sequencing was peripheral blood. The receptor set was obtained from a woman in her twenties or thirties with COVID-19, enrolled during active disease. The CDR3 runs from the conserved cysteine through the conserved F or W. The D gene is left open where the match is weak. Some rows mark clone size as missing; the rest say once, few, many or name a class of expanded clone.

D gene | J gene | V gene | clone size | CDR3 DNA | CDR3 protein
. | TRBJ2-5 | TRBV28 | . | TGTGCCAGCAGTTTATGGGGGCGACCCCCAGAGACCCAGTACTTC | CASSLWGRPPETQYF
. | TRBJ1-2 | TRBV14 | . | TGTGCCAGCAGCCAAGTCAATAGCTATGGCTACACCTTC | CASSQVNSYGYTF
TRBD2 | TRBJ2-7 | TRBV4-1 | . | TGCGCCAGCAGCGCCTGGGGGACTAGCGGGAGCGAGCAGTACTTC | CASSAWGTSGSEQYF
TRBD2 | TRBJ2-1 | TRBV10-3 | . | TGTGCCATCAGTGAGTCGGTACTAGCGGGAGGAAATGAGCAGTTCTTC | CAISESVLAGGNEQFF
TRBD1 | TRBJ2-3 | TRBV9 | . | TGTGCCAGCAGCGTAGTCGGCCAGGGGGCTGCAGATACGCAGTATTTT | CASSVVGQGAADTQYF
TRBD2 | TRBJ2-2 | TRBV14 | . | TGTGCCAGCAGCCAAGAATTAGCGGGTACCGGGGAGCTGTTTTTT | CASSQELAGTGELFF
. | TRBJ2-1 | TRBV27 | . | TGTGCCAGCAGTTTATCGAAGAGTAATGAGCAGTTCTTC | CASSLSKSNEQFF
. | TRBJ2-3 | TRBV2 | once | TGTGCCAGCAGTGGGGGGCGAGATACGCAGTATTTT | CASSGGRDTQYF
TRBD1 | TRBJ1-6 | TRBV7-6 | . | TGTGCCAGCAGGGCCGGGACAGGGACCAATTCACCCCTCCACTTT | CASRAGTGTNSPLHF
. | TRBJ2-1 | TRBV7-3 | . | TGTGCCAGCAGCTTAGGCGGGCCATTAGGCAGTGAGCAGTTCTTC | CASSLGGPLGSEQFF
. | TRBJ2-1 | TRBV12-3/TRBV12-4 | . | TGTGCCAGCAGCCACTACAATGAGCAGTTCTTC | CASSHYNEQFF
TRBD2 | TRBJ2-4 | TRBV19 | . | TGTGCCAGTAGTATCCTACCCCCTAGCGGGATGCCACGCCTAGCCAAAAACATTCAGTACTTC | CASSILPPSGMPRLAKNIQYF
TRBD1 | TRBJ1-6 | TRBV27 | . | TGTGCCAGCAGTTTCCGGGACAGGGCTTCACCCCTCCACTTT | CASSFRDRASPLHF
. | TRBJ2-3 | TRBV5-4 | . | TGTGCCAGCAGCTTGGAATTGTCGGCTAGACCGTCCACAGATACGCAGTATTTT | CASSLELSARPSTDTQYF
. | TRBJ1-2 | TRBV4-1 | . | TGCGCCAGCAGCCAGGGGGCAAACTATGGCTACACCTTC | CASSQGANYGYTF
. | TRBJ2-1 | TRBV19 | . | TGTGCCAGTAGTGTCACACTGAGGGCCGCCAATGAGCAGTTCTTC | CASSVTLRAANEQFF
. | TRBJ1-3 | TRBV6-5 | . | TGTGCCAGCAGTTACGCAGGAGGAAACACCATATATTTT | CASSYAGGNTIYF
. | TRBJ2-3 | TRBV23-1 | . | TGCGCCAGCAGTCAATCCCTCACAGATACGCAGTATTTT | CASSQSLTDTQYF
. | TRBJ2-5 | TRBV7-2 | once | TGTGCCAGCAGGAAGGATACAGGGGGAGGGCAGACCCAGTACTTC | CASRKDTGGGQTQYF
. | TRBJ1-6 | TRBV30 | . | TGTGCCTGGAGAGCGGGAATAAATTCACCCCTCCACTTT | CAWRAGINSPLHF
. | TRBJ2-7 | TRBV27 | . | TGTGCCAGCAGTTTCGGGGTGAGCTACGAGCAGTACTTC | CASSFGVSYEQYF
TRBD1 | TRBJ2-3 | TRBV5-1 | . | TGCGCCAGCAGCACGACAGGGGGTGCAGATACGCAGTATTTT | CASSTTGGADTQYF
. | TRBJ2-3 | TRBV20-1 | . | TGCAGTGCTAGTGGTTCCAGGGTCATAGATACGCAGTATTTT | CSASGSRVIDTQYF
. | TRBJ2-7 | TRBV13 | . | TGTGCCAGCAGCGCCCGGTACGAGCAGTACTTC | CASSARYEQYF
TRBD1 | TRBJ2-7 | TRBV16 | . | TGTGCCAGCAGCCGGGGACAGGGAGGCTACGAGCAGTACTTC | CASSRGQGGYEQYF
TRBD2 | TRBJ2-1 | TRBV5-4 | . | TGTGCCAGCAGCACACTAGCGGGAGGAGAGGATGAGCAGTTCTTC | CASSTLAGGEDEQFF
. | TRBJ2-1 | TRBV10-2 | . | TGCGCCAGCAGTTCGCGGAGGGCCTATGAGCAGTTCTTC | CASSSRRAYEQFF